The 10 T cell receptor beta chains below all came from one sample that was sequenced in a study of cytomegalovirus exposure and HLA in healthy donors. The PCR had 60 Vbeta and 13 Jbeta primers. Repertoires were generated with immunoSEQ multiplex PCR, while TCRdb's copy carries only in-frame clones and drops some. The sample shows approximately 110,000 clones, and 2.2% sits with its ten largest clones. The specimen was PBMCs. These receptors were collected from a man in his forties in good health and CMV-seronegative.

V gene TRBV18 combines with J gene TRBJ2-7; 8 bases line up with TRBD1. V was pared by 3 bases and J by 2 bases, with 0 bases of the junction left unmatched. The germline gives CDR1 KGHSH, CDR2 LQKENI. The CDR3 runs 13 residues. As DNA, the CDR3 is TGTGCCAGCTCACCGACAGGGGCCTACGAGCAGTACTTC. Its translation is CASSPTGAYEQYF.

V and J are TRBV11-1 and TRBJ2-5; a possible D gene is TRBD2 (5 bases). The germline V gene encodes CDR1 SGHAT and CDR2 FQDESV (reference sequence). Trimming removed 5 bases from V and 1 base from J, with 8 bases in between. The CDR3 is 13 amino acids. In DNA form, the CDR3 reads TGTGCCAGCAGCGCAGGAGGCCAAGAGACCCAGTACTTC. Translating gives CASSAGGQETQYF.

This chain links TRBV10-3 with TRBJ2-5; the match to TRBD2 covers 7 bases. The CDR3 consists of 17 residues. The V segment lost 0 bases and the J segment 5 bases; nucleotides outside the gene matches: 12. CDR1 is ENHRY, CDR2 SYGVKD, per germline. CDR3 nucleotides: TGTGCCATCAGTGAGTCGAGGTGGGAGGGCCTAAGGGAGACCCAGTACTTC. Translated, it gives CAISESRWEGLRETQYF.

The rearrangement uses TRBV7-2 and TRBJ2-1, with D perhaps TRBD1 (6 bases). From germline, CDR1 is SGHTA and CDR2 FQGNSA. The ends were cut back, 2 bases at V and 5 bases at J, with 13 bases in the middle. The CDR3 runs to 15 residues. The CDR3, as DNA: TGTGCCAGCAGCTTATCACAGGGAAGGAACAATGAGCAGTTCTTC. This gives the protein CASSLSQGRNNEQFF.

The J gene is TRBJ2-3, the V gene TRBV5-1; TRBD1 might be the D (6 bases). Germline CDR1 SGHRS, CDR2 YFSETQ. The CDR3 runs to 14 residues. V lost 4 bases to trimming and J lost 9 bases, with 18 bases between them. CDR3 nucleotide sequence: TGCGCCAGCAGCCGCGCCGAAAGGACAGCCACGCAGTATTTT. Protein sequence: CASSRAERTATQYF.

The V call is TRBV10-3, the J call TRBJ1-2; D is ambiguous. CDR3 size: 13 residues. CDR1 is ENHRY and CDR2 is SYGVKD in the germline V gene. V was cut by 8 bases and J by 8 bases, with 18 bases left in between. CDR3 loop: CAIAPPNSGGYTF. CDR3 nucleotides: TGTGCCATCGCGCCGCCGAACTCGGGAGGCTACACCTTC.

J is TRBJ2-2 and V is TRBV2, with TRBD1 matching over 9 bases. The trim removed 6 bases at V and 5 bases at J, leaving 7 bases unmatched. This CDR3 has 15 amino acids. The germline gives CDR1 SNHLY, CDR2 FYNNEI. The CDR3 sequence is CASRRWTGATGELFF. CDR3 in DNA: TGTGCCAGCAGGCGATGGACAGGGGCAACCGGGGAGCTGTTTTTT. The variable domain in full, completed from reference TRBV2 and TRBJ2-2, reads EPEVTQTPSHQVTQMGQEVILRCVPISNHLYFYWYRQILGQKVEFLVSFYNNEISEKSEIFDDQFSVERPDGSNFTLKIRSTKLEDSAMYFCASRRWTGATGELFFGEGSRLTVL.

The chain joins TRBV6-6 to TRBJ2-5; D ambiguous. Germline V lookup: CDR1 MNHNY, CDR2 SVGAGI (reference sequence). CDR3 size: 13 residues. Trimming left V 6 bases short and J 5 bases short, with 13 bases between. The CDR3 DNA reads as TGTGCCAGCAGCATACTCCTCCCGGAGACCCAGTACTTC. Translated, it gives CASSILLPETQYF.

The gene calls are TRBV7-2 and TRBJ1-1; D perhaps matches TRBD1 (5 bases). Looked up from germline, CDR1 is SGHTA and CDR2 is FQGNSA. This CDR3 region has 16 residues. Trimming pared 1 base from V and 1 base from J, leaving 13 bases between. The CDR3 nucleotides read TGTGCCAGCAGCTTAGGGGCAGGGAAGGAGAACACTGAAGCTTTCTTT. It yields the protein CASSLGAGKENTEAFF.

The chain is built from TRBV7-8 and TRBJ2-3; 12 bases line up with TRBD2. Germline lookup yields CDR1 SGHVS and CDR2 FQNEAQ. This CDR3 spans 18 amino acids. The V segment lost 4 bases and the J segment 2 bases; nucleotides outside the gene matches: 10. The CDR3 region is CASSSRLAGDYPTDTQYF. CDR3 in DNA: TGTGCCAGCAGCTCAAGACTAGCGGGAGACTACCCCACAGATACGCAGTATTTT.